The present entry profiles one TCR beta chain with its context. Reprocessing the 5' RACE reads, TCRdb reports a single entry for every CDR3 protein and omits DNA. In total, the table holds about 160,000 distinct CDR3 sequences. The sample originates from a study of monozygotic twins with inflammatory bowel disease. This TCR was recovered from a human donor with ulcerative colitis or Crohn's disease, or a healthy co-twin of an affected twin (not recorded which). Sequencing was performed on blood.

CDR3 loop: CASSFRETAFQPQHF. The V call is TRBV27, the J call TRBJ1-5. Germline lookup yields CDR1 MNHEY and CDR2 SMNVEV (reference sequence). The CDR3 is made up of 15 amino acids.